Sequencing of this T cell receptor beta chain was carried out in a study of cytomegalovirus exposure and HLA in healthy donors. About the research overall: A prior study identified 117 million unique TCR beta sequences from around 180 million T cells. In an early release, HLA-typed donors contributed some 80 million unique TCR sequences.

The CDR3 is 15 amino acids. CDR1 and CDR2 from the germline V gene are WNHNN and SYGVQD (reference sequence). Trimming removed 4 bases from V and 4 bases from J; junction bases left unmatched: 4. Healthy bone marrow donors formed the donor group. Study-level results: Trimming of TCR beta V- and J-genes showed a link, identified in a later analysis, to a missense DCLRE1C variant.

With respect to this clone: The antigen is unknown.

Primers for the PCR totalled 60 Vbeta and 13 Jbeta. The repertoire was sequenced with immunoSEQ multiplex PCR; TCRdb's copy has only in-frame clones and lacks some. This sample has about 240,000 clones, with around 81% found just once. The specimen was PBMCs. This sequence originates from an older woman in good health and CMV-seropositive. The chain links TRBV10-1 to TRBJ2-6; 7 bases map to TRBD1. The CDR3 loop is CASSGQGPGANVLTF. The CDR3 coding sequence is TGCGCCAGCAGTGGACAGGGTCCCGGGGCCAACGTCCTGACTTTC.